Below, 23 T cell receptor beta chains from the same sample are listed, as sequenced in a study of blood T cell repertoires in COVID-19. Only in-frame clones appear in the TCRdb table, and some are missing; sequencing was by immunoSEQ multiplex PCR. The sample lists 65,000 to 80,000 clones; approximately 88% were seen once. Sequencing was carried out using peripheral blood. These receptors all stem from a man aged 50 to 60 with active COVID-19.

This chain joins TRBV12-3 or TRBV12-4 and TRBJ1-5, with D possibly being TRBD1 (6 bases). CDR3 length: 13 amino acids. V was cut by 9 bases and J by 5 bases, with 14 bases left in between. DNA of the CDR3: TGTGCCAGGGGAAACCAGGGGCATCAGCCCCAGCATTTT. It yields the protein CARGNQGHQPQHF.

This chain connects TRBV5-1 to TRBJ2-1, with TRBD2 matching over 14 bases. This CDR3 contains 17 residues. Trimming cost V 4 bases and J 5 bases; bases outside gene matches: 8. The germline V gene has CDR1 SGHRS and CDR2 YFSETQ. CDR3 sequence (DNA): TGCGCCAGCAGCAGGGGGACTAGCGGGGGAAGAAACAATGAGCAGTTCTTC. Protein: CASSRGTSGGRNNEQFF.

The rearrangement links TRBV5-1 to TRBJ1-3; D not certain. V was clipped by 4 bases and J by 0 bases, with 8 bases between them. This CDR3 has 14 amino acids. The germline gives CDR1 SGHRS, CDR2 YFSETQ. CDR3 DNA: TGCGCCAGCAGCCGACGGAGCTCTGGAAACACCATATATTTT. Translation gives CASSRRSSGNTIYF. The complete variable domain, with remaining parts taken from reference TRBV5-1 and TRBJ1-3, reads KAGVTQTPRYLIKTRGQQVTLSCSPISGHRSVSWYQQTPGQGLQFLFEYFSETQRNKGNFPGRFSGRQFSNSRSEMNVSTLELGDSALYLCASSRRSSGNTIYFGEGSWLTVV.

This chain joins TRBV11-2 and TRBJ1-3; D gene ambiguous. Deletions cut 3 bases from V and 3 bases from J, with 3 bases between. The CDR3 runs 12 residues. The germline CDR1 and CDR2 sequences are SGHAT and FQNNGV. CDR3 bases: TGTGCCAGCAGCTTCGGTGGAAACACCATATATTTT. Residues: CASSFGGNTIYF.

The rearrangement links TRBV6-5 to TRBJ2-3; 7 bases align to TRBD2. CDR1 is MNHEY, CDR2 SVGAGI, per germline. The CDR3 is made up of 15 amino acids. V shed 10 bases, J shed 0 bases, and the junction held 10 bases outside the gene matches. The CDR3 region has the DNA TGTGCCACCTTGCGAATTAGCGGGAGCACAGATACGCAGTATTTT. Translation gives CATLRISGSTDTQYF.

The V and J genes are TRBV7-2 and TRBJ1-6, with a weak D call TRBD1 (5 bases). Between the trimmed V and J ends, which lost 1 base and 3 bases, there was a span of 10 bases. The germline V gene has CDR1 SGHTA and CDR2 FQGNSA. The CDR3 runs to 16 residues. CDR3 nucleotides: TGTGCCAGCAGCTTAGATCGCCAGGGCTATAATTCACCCCTCCACTTT. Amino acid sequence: CASSLDRQGYNSPLHF.

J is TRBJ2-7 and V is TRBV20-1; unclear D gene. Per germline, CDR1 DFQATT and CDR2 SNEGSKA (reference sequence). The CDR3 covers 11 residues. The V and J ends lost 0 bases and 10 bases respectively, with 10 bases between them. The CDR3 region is CSARDLQAQYF. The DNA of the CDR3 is TGCAGTGCTAGAGATCTCCAGGCCCAGTACTTC.

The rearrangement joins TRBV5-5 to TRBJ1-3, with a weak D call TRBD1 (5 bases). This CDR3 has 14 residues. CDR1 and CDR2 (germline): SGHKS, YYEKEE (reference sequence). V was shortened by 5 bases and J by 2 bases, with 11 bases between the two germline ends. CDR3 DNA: TGTGCCAGCAGGGTCGGGGGGGCTGGAAACACCATATATTTT. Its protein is CASRVGGAGNTIYF.

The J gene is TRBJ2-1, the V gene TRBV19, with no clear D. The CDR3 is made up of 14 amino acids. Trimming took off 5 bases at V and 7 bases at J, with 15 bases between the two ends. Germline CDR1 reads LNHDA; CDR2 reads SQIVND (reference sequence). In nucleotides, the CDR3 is TGTGCCAGTAGTGCACCCCCGACAAGAAATGAGCAGTTCTTC. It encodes CASSAPPTRNEQFF.

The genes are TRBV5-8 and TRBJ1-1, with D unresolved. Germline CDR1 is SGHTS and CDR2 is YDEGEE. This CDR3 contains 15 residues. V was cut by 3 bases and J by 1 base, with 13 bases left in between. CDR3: CASSYSSARNTEAFF. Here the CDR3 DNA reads TGTGCCAGCAGCTACTCTTCTGCTAGGAACACTGAAGCTTTCTTT.

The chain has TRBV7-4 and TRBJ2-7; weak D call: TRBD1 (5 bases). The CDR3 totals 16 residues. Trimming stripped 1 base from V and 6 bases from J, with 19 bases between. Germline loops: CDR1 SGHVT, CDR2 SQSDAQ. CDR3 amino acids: CASSLVPSRASGEQYF. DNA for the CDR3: TGTGCCAGCAGCTTAGTTCCCTCCAGGGCTTCGGGCGAGCAGTACTTC.

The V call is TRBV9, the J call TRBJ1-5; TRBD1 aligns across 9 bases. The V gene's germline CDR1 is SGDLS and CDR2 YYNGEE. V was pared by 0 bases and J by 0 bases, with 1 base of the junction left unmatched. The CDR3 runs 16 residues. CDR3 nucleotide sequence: TGTGCCAGCAGCGTAGTGACAGGGGGTAGCAATCAGCCCCAGCATTTT. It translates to CASSVVTGGSNQPQHF.

In DNA form, the CDR3 reads TGTGCCAGTAAAGTAGGGGGCGGGGTCCTGGGAAATCAGCCCCAGCATTTT. Translating it yields CASKVGGGVLGNQPQHF. The chain combines TRBV28 with TRBJ1-5, with 7 bases that match TRBD1. The germline V gene encodes CDR1 MDHEN and CDR2 SYDVKM. V lost 9 bases, J lost 4 bases, and 18 bases stayed unmatched. The CDR3 runs 17 residues.

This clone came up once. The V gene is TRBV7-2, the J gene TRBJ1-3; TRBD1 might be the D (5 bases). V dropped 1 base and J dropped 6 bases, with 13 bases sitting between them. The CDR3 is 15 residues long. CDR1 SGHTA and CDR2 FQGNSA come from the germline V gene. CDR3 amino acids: CASSLGGGEANTIYF. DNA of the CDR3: TGTGCCAGCAGCTTAGGGGGCGGGGAGGCAAACACCATATATTTT.

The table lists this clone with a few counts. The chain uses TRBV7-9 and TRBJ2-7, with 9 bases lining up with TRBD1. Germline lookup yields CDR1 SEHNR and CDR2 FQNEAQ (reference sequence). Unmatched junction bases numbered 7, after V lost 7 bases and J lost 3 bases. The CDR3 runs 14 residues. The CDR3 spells CASNLGQGNYEQYF. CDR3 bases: TGTGCCAGCAACCTCGGACAGGGGAACTACGAGCAGTACTTC. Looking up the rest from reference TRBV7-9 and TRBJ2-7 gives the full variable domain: DTGVSQNPRHKITKRGQNVTFRCDPISEHNRLYWYRQTLGQGPEFLTYFQNEAQLEKSRLLSDRFSAERPKGSFSTLEIQRTEQGDSAMYLCASNLGQGNYEQYFGPGTRLTVT.

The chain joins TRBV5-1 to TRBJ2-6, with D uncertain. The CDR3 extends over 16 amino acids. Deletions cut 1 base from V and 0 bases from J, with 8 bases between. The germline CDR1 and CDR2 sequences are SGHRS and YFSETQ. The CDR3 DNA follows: TGCGCCAGCAGCTTGATACCGAGCTCTGGGGCCAACGTCCTGACTTTC. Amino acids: CASSLIPSSGANVLTF.

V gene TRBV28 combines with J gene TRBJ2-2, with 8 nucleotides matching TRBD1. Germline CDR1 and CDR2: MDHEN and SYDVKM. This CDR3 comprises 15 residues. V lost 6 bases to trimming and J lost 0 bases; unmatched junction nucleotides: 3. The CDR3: CASRAGQANTGELFF. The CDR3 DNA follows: TGTGCCAGCAGGGCGGGACAGGCGAACACCGGGGAGCTGTTTTTT. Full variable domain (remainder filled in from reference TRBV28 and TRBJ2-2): DVKVTQSSRYLVKRTGEKVFLECVQDMDHENMFWYRQDPGLGLRLIYFSYDVKMKEKGDIPEGYSVSREKKERFSLILESASTNQTSMYLCASRAGQANTGELFFGEGSRLTVL.

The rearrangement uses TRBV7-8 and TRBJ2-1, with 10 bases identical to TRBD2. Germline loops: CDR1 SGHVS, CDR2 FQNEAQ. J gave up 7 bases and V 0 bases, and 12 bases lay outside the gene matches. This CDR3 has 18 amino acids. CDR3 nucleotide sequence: TGTGCCAGCAGCTTAGCTGTACCCTCTAGCGGGAGCAGGAATGAGCAGTTCTTC. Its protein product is CASSLAVPSSGSRNEQFF.

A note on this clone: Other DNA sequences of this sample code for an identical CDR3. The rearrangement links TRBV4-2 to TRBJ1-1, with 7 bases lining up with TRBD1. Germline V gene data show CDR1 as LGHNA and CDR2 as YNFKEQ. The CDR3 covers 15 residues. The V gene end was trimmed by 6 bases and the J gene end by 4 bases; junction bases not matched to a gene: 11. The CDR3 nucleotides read TGTGCCAGCAGTCAACAAACAGGGGTGAGCACTGAAGCTTTCTTT. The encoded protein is CASSQQTGVSTEAFF.

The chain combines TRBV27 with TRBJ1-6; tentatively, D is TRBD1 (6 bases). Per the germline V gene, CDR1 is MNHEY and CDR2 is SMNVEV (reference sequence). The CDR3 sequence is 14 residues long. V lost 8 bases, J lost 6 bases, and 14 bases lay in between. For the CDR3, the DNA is TGTGCCAGCTCCTTACAGGGAGCTAATTCACCCCTCCACTTT. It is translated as CASSLQGANSPLHF.

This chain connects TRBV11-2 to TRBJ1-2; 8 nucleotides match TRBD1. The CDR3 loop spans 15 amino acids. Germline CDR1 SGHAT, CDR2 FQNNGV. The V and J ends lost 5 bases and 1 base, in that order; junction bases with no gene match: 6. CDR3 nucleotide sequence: TGTGCCAGCAGCCACGGACAGGGTGTTAACTATGGCTACACCTTC. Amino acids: CASSHGQGVNYGYTF.

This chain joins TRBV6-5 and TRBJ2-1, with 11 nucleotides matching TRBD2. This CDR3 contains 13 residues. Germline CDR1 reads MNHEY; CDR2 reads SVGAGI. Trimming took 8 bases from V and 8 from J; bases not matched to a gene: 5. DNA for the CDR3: TGTGCCAGCCGTATAGCGGGAGGGCATGAGCAGTTCTTC. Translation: CASRIAGGHEQFF.

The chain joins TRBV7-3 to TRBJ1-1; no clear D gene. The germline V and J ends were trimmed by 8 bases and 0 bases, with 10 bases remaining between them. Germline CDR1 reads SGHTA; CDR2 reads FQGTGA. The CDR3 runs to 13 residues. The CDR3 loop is CASQVGMNTEAFF. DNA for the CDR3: TGTGCCAGCCAGGTCGGTATGAACACTGAAGCTTTCTTT.